This T cell receptor beta chain was recovered during a study of identical twins. About this clonotype: The antigen is unknown.

General study findings and limits: Excess low generation probability was seen in twin-shared out-of-frame alpha sequences. Invariant MAIT and iNKT cells are populations that could partly confound zero-insertion analyses.

Template switching added a universal primer site, and cDNA bore unique molecular identifiers. TCRdb re-derived calls from the 5' RACE reads in MiXCR, one entry per CDR3 protein. The sample lists 350,000 to 450,000 distinct CDR3 sequences; about a fifth were seen once. Germline-derived CDR1 and CDR2 are SGHAT and FQNNGV. After removal of 2 bases from V and 0 bases from J, the junction contained 8 bases not matched to a gene. The CDR3 loop spans 18 amino acids. Sequencing was performed on naive T cells sorted from blood. The clonotype comes from a man aged 45 to 65 in good health. The chain joins TRBV11-2 to TRBJ2-3; 10 bases are shared with TRBD2. The CDR3 DNA reads as TGTGCCAGCAGCTTATTCCTAGCGGGGGAGATTAGCACAGATACGCAGTATTTT. This translates into CASSLFLAGEISTDTQYF.